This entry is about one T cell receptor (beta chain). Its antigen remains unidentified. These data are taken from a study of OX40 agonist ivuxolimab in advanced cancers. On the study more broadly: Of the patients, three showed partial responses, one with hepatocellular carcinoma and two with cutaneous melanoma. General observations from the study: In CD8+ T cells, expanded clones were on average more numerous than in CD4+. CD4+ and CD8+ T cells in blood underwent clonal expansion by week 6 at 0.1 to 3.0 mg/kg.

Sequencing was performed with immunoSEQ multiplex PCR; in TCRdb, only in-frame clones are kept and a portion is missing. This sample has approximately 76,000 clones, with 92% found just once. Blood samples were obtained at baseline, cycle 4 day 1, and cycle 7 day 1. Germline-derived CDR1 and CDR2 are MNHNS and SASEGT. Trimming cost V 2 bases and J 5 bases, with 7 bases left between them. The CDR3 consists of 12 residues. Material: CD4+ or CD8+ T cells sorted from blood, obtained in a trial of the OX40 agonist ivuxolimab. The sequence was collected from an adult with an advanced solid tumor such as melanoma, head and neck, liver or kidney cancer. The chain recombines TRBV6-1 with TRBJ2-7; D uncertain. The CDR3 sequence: CASSESPDEQYF. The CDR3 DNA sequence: TGTGCCAGCAGTGAAAGTCCGGACGAGCAGTACTTC.